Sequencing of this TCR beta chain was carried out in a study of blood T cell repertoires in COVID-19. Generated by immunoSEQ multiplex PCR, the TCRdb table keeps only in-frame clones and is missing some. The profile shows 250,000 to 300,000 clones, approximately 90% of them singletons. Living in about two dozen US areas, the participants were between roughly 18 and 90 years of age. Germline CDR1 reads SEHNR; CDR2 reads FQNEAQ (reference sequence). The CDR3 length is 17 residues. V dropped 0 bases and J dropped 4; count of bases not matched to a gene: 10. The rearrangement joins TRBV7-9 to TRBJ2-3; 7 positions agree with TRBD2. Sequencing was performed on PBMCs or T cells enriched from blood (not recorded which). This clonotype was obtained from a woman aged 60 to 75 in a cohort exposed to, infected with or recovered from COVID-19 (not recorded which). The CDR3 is CASSLAQRGRGSDTQYF. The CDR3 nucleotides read TGTGCCAGCAGCTTAGCGCAACGCGGGAGAGGCTCAGATACGCAGTATTTT.